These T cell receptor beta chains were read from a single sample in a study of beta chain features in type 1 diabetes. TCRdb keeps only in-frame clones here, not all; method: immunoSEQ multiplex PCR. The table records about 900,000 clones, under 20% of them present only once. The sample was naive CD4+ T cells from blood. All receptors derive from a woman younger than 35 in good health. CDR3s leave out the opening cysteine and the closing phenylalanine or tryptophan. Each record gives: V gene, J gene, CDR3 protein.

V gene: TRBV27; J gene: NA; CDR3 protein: ASTSPIGEQY
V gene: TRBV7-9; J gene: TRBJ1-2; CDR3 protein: ASSSDSSFYGYT
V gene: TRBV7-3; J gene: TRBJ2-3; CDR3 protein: ASSSVPSTDTQY
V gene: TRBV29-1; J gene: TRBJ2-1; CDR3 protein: SVEVGLATPNEQF
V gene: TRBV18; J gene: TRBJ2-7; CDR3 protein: ASSPGSGSSYEQY
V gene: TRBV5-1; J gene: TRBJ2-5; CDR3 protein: ASSLEPGRETQY
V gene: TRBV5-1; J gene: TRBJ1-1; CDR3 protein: ASRLQDNTEAF
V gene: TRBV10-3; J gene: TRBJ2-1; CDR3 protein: AISMTSGILLPLSSYNEQF
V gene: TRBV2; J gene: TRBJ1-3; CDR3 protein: ASSGQGGNTIY
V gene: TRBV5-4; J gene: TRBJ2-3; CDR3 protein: ASSLVGPDTQY
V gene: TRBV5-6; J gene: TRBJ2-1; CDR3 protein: ASSLRGPYNEQF
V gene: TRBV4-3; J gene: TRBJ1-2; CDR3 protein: ASSQESRQMNYGYT
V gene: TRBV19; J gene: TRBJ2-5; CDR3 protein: ASSRDGSVETQY
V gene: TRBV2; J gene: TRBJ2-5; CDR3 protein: ASSYDNAQETQY
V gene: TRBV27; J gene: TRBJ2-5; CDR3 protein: ASAEGTRVYQETQY
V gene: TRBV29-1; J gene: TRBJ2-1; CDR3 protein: SARRVGWNEQF
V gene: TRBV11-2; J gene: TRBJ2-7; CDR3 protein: ASQGAGGSSREQY
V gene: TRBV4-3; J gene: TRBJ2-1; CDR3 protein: ASSQGWNLYNEQF
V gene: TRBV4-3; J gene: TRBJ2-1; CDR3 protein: ASSHLLQGTDEQF
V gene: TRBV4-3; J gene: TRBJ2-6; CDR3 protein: ASSQEGSGANVLT
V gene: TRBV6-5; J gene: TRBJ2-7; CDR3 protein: ASSYSSGGNYEQY
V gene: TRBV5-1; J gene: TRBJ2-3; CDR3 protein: ASSLASGLDTQY
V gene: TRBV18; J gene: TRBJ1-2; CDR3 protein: ASSPRGQDGYT
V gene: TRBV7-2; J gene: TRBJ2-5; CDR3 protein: ASSLVTGVGETQY
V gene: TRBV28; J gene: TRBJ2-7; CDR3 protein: ASSLRMGGYEQY
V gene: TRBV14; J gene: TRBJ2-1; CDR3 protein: ASSYVGEYNEQF
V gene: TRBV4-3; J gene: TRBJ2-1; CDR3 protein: ASSLGASNEQF
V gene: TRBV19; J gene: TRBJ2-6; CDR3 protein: ASQLSGANVLT
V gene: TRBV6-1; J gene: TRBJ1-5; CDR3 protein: ASSGGQGLIISNQPQH
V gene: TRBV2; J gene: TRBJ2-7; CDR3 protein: ASRLPIGQAPYEQY
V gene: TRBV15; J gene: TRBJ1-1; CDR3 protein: ATSRGQGLNTEAF
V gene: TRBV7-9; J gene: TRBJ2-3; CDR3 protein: ASSLAGQTSRDTQY
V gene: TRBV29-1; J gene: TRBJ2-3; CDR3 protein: SVVSSGQRGTQY
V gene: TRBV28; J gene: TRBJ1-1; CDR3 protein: ATAGPLTEAF
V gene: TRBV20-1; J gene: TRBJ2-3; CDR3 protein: SARLDTQY
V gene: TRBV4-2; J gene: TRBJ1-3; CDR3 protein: ASSLGRQPSGNTIY
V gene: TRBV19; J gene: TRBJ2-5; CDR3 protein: ASSIVGTGQETQY
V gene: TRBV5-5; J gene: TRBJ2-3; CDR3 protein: ASFLLESLPDTQY
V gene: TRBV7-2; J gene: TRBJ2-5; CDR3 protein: ASSLQAGWQETQY
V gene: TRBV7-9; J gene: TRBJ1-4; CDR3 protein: ASTFGNNEKLF
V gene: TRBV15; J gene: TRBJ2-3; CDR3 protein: ATSIPGGPDTQY
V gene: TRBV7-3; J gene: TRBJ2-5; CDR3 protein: ASSLGAEPHQETQY
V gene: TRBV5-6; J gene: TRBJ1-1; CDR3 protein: ASSFNTEAF
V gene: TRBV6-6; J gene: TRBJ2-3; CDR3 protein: AMGQDTDTQY
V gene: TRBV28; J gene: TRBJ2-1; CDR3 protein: ASSPGGAGYNEQF
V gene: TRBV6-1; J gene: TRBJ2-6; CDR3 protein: ASCISLSGANVLT
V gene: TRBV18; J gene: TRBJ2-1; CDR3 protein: ASSPVAPSEQF
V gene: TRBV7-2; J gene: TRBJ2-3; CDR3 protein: ASTLQHTDTQY
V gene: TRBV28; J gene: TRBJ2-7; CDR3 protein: ASSVQGGEQY
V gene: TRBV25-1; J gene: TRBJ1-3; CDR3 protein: ASSAGGANTIY
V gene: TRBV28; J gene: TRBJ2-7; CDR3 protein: ASSSGAGGPNEQY
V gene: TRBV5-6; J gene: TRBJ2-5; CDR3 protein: ASSFRATGSVRETQY
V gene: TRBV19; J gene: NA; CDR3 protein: ASSTTSAYEQY
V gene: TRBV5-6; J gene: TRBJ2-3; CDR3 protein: ASSPGLAPDTQY
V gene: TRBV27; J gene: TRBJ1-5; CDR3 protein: ASSSTWTGLSNQPQH
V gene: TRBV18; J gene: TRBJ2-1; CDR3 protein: ASSELAGVFDEQF
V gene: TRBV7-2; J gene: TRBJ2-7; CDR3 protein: ASSYIAGGTGEQY
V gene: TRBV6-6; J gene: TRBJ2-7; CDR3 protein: ASSYGGTSPTYEQY
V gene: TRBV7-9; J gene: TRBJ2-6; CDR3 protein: ASRWGTGRPASGANVLT